The 15 T cell receptor beta chains listed next were all sequenced from one sample in a study of blood T cell repertoires in COVID-19. Clones were sequenced by immunoSEQ multiplex PCR, and TCRdb holds only the in-frame ones, with some missing. Of 300,000 to 350,000 clones listed, 70% to 90% are singletons. Material for sequencing was PBMCs or T cells enriched from blood (not recorded which). These receptors came from a middle-aged woman with acute COVID-19.

The chain joins TRBV5-1 to TRBJ1-5, with 8 positions matching TRBD1. The CDR3 length is 15 residues. V lost 4 bases and J lost 2; bases outside the gene matches: 5. Germline lookup yields CDR1 SGHRS and CDR2 YFSETQ. As DNA, the CDR3 is TGCGCCAGCAGCGAGCAGGGGGCACGCAATCAGCCCCAGCATTTT. It yields the protein CASSEQGARNQPQHF.

This sequence joins TRBV2 and TRBJ1-1; D is undetermined. This CDR3 region has 13 residues. Germline CDR1 and CDR2: SNHLY and FYNNEI. Trimming took 7 bases from V and 2 from J, leaving 11 bases between them. The CDR3 protein is CASTYSLNTEAFF. The CDR3 bases are TGTGCCAGCACCTACAGCCTCAACACTGAAGCTTTCTTT.

The chain couples TRBV28 to TRBJ1-6, with D uncertain. CDR1 MDHEN and CDR2 SYDVKM come from the germline V gene. V dropped 1 base and J dropped 7 bases, with 20 bases sitting between them. The CDR3 contains 18 residues. The CDR3 here is CASSLFAGRSSTNSPLHF. The CDR3 nucleotides are TGTGCCAGCAGTTTATTCGCGGGCAGAAGTTCTACAAATTCACCCCTCCACTTT.

The chain joins TRBV10-3 to TRBJ2-1, with TRBD1 matching 9 bases. V was clipped by 4 bases and J by 8 bases; unmatched bases: 9. Per germline, CDR1 ENHRY and CDR2 SYGVKD. The length of the CDR3 is 15 residues. The CDR3 region is CAISAGTGRGDEQFF. The CDR3 nucleotides read TGTGCCATCAGTGCAGGGACAGGGAGAGGAGATGAGCAGTTCTTC.

The chain has TRBV18 and TRBJ2-1; D possibly corresponds to TRBD1 (7 bases). V was cut by 3 bases and J by 8 bases, with 14 bases left in between. The CDR3 has 14 amino acids. Germline values: CDR1 KGHSH, CDR2 LQKENI. CDR3 loop: CASSPGQAGYEQFF. In nucleotides, the CDR3 is TGTGCCAGCTCACCCGGACAGGCGGGATATGAGCAGTTCTTC.

The CDR3: CASSGPQGRSGTF. CDR3 in DNA: TGTGCCAGCAGTGGACCACAGGGAAGGAGCGGCACCTTC. The chain combines TRBV6-2 or TRBV6-3 with TRBJ1-2; a weak D match, TRBD1 (6 bases). This CDR3 comprises 13 residues. V lost 5 bases and J lost 13, with 20 bases in between. Germline V gene data show CDR1 as MNHEY and CDR2 as SVGEGT.

This chain joins TRBV6-1 and TRBJ2-7; D gene uncertain. The ends were cut back, 0 bases at V and 6 bases at J, with 15 bases in the middle. The CDR3 totals 15 residues. Germline loops: CDR1 MNHNS, CDR2 SASEGT. CDR3 in amino acids: CASSEALRFRGEQYF. DNA of the CDR3: TGTGCCAGCAGTGAAGCGCTTCGGTTCCGTGGCGAGCAGTACTTC.

The CDR3 region is CASSLIRGSGYTF. The CDR3 nucleotides are TGTGCCAGCAGCCTCATCAGGGGCAGTGGCTACACCTTC. J is TRBJ1-2 and V is TRBV3-1 (or the pseudogene TRBV3-2), with D possibly being TRBD1 (6 bases). Germline V gene data show CDR1 as LGHDT and CDR2 as YNNKEL (reference sequence). Trimming pared 4 bases from V and 7 bases from J, leaving 13 bases between. The CDR3 totals 13 residues.

V usage is TRBV6-5 and J usage is TRBJ2-5, with D tentatively TRBD2 (6 bases). Germline CDR1 is MNHEY and CDR2 is SVGAGI. V lost 6 bases and J lost 5, with 13 bases in between. CDR3 length: 13 amino acids. The CDR3: CASRPGDGETQYF. The CDR3 DNA follows: TGTGCCAGCAGGCCGGGAGATGGGGAGACCCAGTACTTC.

Remarks on this clone: At one end, the junction sequence differs from germline, possibly due to a read error. The chain uses TRBV5-1 and TRBJ1-5; 9 positions match TRBD1. The CDR3 totals 17 residues. CDR1 is SGHRS, CDR2 YFSETQ, per germline. CDR3 DNA sequence: TGCGCCAGCAGCCCGGGGGACAGGGAGGGTGGTAATCGGCCCCAGCATTTT. Translation: CASSPGDREGGNRPQHF. The full variable domain, rest sourced from reference TRBV5-1 and TRBJ1-5, is KAGVTQTPRYLIKTRGQQVTLSCSPISGHRSVSWYQQTPGQGLQFLFEYFSETQRNKGNFPGRFSGRQFSNSRSEMNVSTLELGDSALYLCASSPGDREGGNRPQHFGDGTRLSIL.

The chain links TRBV4-2 to TRBJ1-1; TRBD1 aligns across 9 bases. The CDR3 is made up of 14 amino acids. Germline CDR1 is LGHNA and CDR2 is YNFKEQ. Losses at the gene ends were 5 bases for V and 5 bases for J; bases not matched to a gene: 6. The CDR3 reads CASSFDRGKTEAFF. CDR3 DNA: TGTGCCAGCAGCTTCGACAGGGGGAAGACTGAAGCTTTCTTT.

The chain recombines TRBV6-5 with TRBJ1-2, with D maybe TRBD1 (6 bases). CDR1 MNHEY and CDR2 SVGAGI come from the germline V gene. Trimming stripped 4 bases from V and 8 bases from J, with 17 bases between. This CDR3 is 14 amino acids long. DNA for the CDR3: TGTGCCAGCAGTTCCGTCCCGGGACAAGTAGGCTACACCTTC. It is translated as CASSSVPGQVGYTF.

V is TRBV27 and J is TRBJ2-1; the D gene is possibly TRBD2 (6 bases). The CDR3 is 14 amino acids. The V gene lost 6 bases and the J gene lost 4 bases, with 13 bases spanning the gap. The germline V gene encodes CDR1 MNHEY and CDR2 SMNVEV (reference sequence). The CDR3 is CASRLTRDYNEQFF. The CDR3 DNA reads as TGTGCCAGCAGGTTGACTAGGGATTACAATGAGCAGTTCTTC.

V gene TRBV5-6 combines with J gene TRBJ2-1, with 9 bases matching TRBD1. Looked up from germline, CDR1 is SGHDT and CDR2 is YYEEEE. The CDR3 has 15 residues. V shed 0 bases, J shed 8 bases, and the junction held 6 bases outside the gene matches. CDR3 coding DNA: TGTGCCAGCAGCTTGGGGGACAGGGTTCTTTATGAGCAGTTCTTC. Residues: CASSLGDRVLYEQFF.

This clone is a singleton in its sample. This sequence joins TRBV6-1 and TRBJ1-2; TRBD1 might be the D (6 bases). The CDR3 totals 13 residues. V lost 3 bases to trimming and J lost 7 bases, with 12 bases between them. Germline V gene data show CDR1 as MNHNS and CDR2 as SASEGT. CDR3 residues: CASSDQGWFGYTF. CDR3 nucleotides: TGTGCCAGCAGTGACCAGGGGTGGTTTGGCTACACCTTC.